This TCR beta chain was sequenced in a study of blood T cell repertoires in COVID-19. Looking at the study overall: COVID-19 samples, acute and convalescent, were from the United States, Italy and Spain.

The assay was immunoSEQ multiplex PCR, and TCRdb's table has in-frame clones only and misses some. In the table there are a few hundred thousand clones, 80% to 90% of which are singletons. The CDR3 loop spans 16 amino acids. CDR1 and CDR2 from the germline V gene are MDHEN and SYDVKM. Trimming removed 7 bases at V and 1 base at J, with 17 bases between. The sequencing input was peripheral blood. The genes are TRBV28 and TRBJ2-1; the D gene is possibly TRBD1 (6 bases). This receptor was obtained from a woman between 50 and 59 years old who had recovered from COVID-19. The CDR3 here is CASITRRGQSYNEQFF. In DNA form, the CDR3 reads TGTGCCAGCATTACCCGCCGTGGACAGTCCTACAATGAGCAGTTCTTC.